The rows below give T cell receptor beta chains drawn from one sample of a study of T cell changes during pregnancy in multiple sclerosis. Here immunoSEQ multiplex PCR was the method, and the copy in TCRdb shows in-frame clones only, minus some. The table lists about 42,000 clones, about 88% of them singletons. The sample in question was CD4+ T cells from peripheral blood mononuclear cells, obtained in the second trimester of pregnancy. The origin of the receptors is a female donor with multiple sclerosis, enrolled in a pregnancy study. The conserved cysteine and the conserved F or W are not part of the CDR3 here. Fields, in order: J gene, V gene, CDR3 protein.

>TRBJ2-1|TRBV5-6
ASSKLGGGPDEQF
>TRBJ2-4|TRBV7-2
ASSPESWVGPGGIQY
>TRBJ2-3|TRBV6-4
ASSGLAGGTDTQY
>TRBJ2-7|TRBV5-5
ASSLGTVGEQY
>TRBJ1-5|TRBV28
ASSYSDRGYQPQH
>TRBJ2-2|TRBV10-3
AISVGVEELF
>TRBJ2-5|TRBV6-1
ASTLSTGARETQY
>TRBJ2-4|TRBV7-2
ASSLGPVKNIQY
>TRBJ2-7|TRBV20-1
SAGHNYEQY
>TRBJ2-6|TRBV10-3
AIREPGTGEAGANVLT
>TRBJ2-3|TRBV18
ASSPPSGGPADTQY
>TRBJ2-7|TRBV27
ASSFVAGDNEQY
>TRBJ1-5|TRBV11-2
ASSLDHGSGPQH
>TRBJ1-4|TRBV27
ASRCTPGHLSTNEKLF
>TRBJ2-2|TRBV10-3
AISDPHRVGTGELF
>TRBJ2-3|TRBV4-3
ASSQDWTSGSSDTQY
>TRBJ2-1|TRBV11-3
ASSLGTGLNEQF
>TRBJ2-7|TRBV2
ASSELGPSEQY
>TRBJ2-5|TRBV7-8
ASSLVLASGLAGETQY
>TRBJ2-2|TRBV6-5
ASRRGLSNTGELF
>TRBJ2-4|TRBV9
ASSAISKNIQY
>TRBJ1-1|TRBV16
ASSERDRDTEAF
>TRBJ1-1|TRBV2
ASSPSGRNRGVGF
>TRBJ2-5|TRBV7-2
ASSRGSSETQY
>TRBJ1-3|TRBV29-1
SVEDRGLNTIY
>TRBJ1-4|TRBV2
ASGGQGAVEKLF
>TRBJ2-7|TRBV27
ASSHRGSVTSPSSYEQY
>TRBJ2-3|TRBV7-2
ASSWGQGPTDTQY
>TRBJ2-7|TRBV7-2
ASSFTFSEQY
>TRBJ1-4|TRBV11-3
ASSLGDRGPEKLF
>TRBJ2-1|TRBV29-1
SVGANREQF
>TRBJ2-6|TRBV19
ASSIAGMSGANVLT
>TRBJ2-7|TRBV11-3
ATSFGRQGVSYEQY
>TRBJ2-1|TRBV6-5
ASSYVDTSYNEQF
>TRBJ1-2|TRBV5-4
ASSPGQGRLLHYGYT
>TRBJ1-5|TRBV11-2
ASSGSGDQPQH
>TRBJ1-4|TRBV7-2
ASTVSGKPGEKLF
>TRBJ2-7|TRBV2
ASSVASGASYEQY
>TRBJ2-7|TRBV5-1
ASSGKQGHEQY
>TRBJ2-7|TRBV5-1
ASTAGAQNHEQY
>TRBJ1-5|TRBV28
ASSLLGHNQPQH
>TRBJ2-2|TRBV4-1
ASSPRDSQFANTGELF
>TRBJ2-1|TRBV5-4
ASAASGRANEQF
>TRBJ2-3|TRBV18
ASSPAGTDTQY
>TRBJ2-2|TRBV29-1
SVKGVWRSTGTTPSDAGELF
>TRBJ2-3|TRBV27
ASSLGLHADTQY
>TRBJ2-2|TRBV29-1
SVEGQGAGGELF
>TRBJ2-5|TRBV10-3
AAAGTSGYQETQY
>TRBJ1-1|TRBV9
ASSHVTGRAL
>TRBJ2-7|TRBV7-6
ASSYGLAGPYEQY
>TRBJ2-1|TRBV2
ASKDGTGNNEQF
>TRBJ2-4|TRBV4-3
ASSQELRGLDIQY
>TRBJ1-4|TRBV19
ASSSRLNEKLF
>TRBJ2-3|TRBV29-1
SVLRQATDTQY
>TRBJ1-1|TRBV11-3
ASSLDRVTEAF